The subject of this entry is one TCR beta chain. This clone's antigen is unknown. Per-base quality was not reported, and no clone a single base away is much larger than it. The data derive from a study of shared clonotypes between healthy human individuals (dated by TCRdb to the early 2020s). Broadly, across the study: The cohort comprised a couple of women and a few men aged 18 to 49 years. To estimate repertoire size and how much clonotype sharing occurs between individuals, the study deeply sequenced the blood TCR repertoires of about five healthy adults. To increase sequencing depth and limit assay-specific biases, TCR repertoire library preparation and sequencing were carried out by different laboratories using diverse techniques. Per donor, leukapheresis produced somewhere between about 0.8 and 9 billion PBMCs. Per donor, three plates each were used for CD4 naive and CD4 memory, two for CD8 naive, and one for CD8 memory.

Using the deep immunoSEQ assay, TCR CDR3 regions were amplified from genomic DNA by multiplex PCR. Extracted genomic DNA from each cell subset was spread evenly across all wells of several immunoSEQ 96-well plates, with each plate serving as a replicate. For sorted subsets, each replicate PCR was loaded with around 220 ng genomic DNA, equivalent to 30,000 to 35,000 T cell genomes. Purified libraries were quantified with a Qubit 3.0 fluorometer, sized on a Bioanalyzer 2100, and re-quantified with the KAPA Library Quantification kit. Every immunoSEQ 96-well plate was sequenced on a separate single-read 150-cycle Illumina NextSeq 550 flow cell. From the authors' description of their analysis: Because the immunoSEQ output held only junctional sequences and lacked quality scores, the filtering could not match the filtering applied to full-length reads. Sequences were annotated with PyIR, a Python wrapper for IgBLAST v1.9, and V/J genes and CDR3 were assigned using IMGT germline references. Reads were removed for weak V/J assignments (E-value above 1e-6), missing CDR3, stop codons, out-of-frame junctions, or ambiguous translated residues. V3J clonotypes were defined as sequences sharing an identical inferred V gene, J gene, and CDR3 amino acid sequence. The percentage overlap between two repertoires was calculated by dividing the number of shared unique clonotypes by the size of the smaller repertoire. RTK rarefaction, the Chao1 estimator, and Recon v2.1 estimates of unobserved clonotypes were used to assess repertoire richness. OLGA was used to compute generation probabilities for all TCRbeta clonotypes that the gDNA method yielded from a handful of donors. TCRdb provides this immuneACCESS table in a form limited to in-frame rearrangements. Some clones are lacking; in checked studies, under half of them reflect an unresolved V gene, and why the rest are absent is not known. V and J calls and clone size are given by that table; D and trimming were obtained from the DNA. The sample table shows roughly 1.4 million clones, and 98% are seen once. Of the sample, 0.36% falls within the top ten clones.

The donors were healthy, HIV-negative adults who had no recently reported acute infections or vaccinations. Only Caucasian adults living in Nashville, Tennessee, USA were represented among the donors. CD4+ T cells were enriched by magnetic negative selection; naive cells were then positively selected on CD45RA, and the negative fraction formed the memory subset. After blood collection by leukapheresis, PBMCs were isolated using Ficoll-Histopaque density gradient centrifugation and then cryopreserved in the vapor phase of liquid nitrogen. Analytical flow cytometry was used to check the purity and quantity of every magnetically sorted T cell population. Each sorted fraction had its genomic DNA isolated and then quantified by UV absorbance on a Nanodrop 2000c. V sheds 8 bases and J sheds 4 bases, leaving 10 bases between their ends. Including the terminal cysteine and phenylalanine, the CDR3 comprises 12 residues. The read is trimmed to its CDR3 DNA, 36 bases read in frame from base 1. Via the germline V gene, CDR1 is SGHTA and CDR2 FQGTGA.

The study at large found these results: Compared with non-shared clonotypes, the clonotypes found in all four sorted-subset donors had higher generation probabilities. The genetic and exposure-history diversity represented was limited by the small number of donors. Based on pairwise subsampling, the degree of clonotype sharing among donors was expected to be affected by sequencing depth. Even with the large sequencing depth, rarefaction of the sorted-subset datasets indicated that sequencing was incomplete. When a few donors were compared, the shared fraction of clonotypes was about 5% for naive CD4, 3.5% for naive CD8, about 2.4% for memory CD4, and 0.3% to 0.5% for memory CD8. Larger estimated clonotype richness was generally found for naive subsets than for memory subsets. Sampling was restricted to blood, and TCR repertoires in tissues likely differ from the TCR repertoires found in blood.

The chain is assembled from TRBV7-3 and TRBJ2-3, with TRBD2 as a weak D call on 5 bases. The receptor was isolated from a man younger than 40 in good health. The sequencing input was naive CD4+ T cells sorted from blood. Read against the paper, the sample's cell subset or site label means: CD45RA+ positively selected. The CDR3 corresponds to CASGSPSDTQYF. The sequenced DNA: TGTGCCAGCGGGAGTCCCTCAGATACGCAGTATTTT.